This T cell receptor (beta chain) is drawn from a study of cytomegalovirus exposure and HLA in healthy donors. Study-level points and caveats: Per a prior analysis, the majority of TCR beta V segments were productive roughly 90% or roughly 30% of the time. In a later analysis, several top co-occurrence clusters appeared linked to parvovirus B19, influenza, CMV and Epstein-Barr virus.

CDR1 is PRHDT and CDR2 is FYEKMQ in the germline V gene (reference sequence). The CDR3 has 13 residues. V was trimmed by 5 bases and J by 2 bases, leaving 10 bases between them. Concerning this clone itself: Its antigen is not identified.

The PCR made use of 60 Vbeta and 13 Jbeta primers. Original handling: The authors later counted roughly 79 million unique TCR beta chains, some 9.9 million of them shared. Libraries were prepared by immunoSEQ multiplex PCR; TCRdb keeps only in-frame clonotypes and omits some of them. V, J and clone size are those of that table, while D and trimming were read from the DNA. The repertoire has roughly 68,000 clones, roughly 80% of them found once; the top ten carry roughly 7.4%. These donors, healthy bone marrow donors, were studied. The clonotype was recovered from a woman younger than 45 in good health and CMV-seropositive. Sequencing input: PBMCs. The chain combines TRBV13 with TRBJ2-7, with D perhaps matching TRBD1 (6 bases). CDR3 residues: CASSPRQAYEQYF. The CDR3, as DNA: TGTGCCAGCAGCCCGCGACAGGCCTACGAGCAGTACTTC. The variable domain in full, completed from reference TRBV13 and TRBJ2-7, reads AAGVIQSPRHLIKEKRETATLKCYPIPRHDTVYWYQQGPGQDPQFLISFYEKMQSDKGSIPDRFSAQQFSDYHSELNMSSLELGDSALYFCASSPRQAYEQYFGPGTRLTVT.